A selection of T cell receptor beta chains follows, all from one sample in a study of vaccination and CD4 T cells after COVID-19. What these receptors recognize is not known. TCRdb re-analysed the PCR reads in MiXCR, keeping a single row per CDR3 protein. Of roughly 9,200 distinct CDR3 sequences in the sample, 34% were seen once. The sequenced sample was CD4+ T cells from blood, cultured in vitro. The receptors stem from a human donor in good health. Each CDR3 is given with its conserved first and last residue. D genes are given only for firm matches. Size values are once, few and many counts, or a class for expanded clones, and some rows have none.

j_call: TRBJ2-2; v_call: TRBV27; clone_size: .; d_call: .; cdr3_nt: TGTGCCAGCAGTTTATCCAGGCCTGACACCGGGGAGCTGTTTTTT; cdr3_aa: CASSLSRPDTGELFF
j_call: TRBJ1-2; v_call: TRBV7-9; clone_size: few; d_call: .; cdr3_nt: TGTGCCAGCAGCTTAACGGACACTCTATCCTATGGCTACACCTTC; cdr3_aa: CASSLTDTLSYGYTF
j_call: TRBJ1-1; v_call: TRBV6-1; clone_size: few; d_call: .; cdr3_nt: TGTGCCAGCAAGCATAATCAGGGAGGGACGAACACTGAAGCTTTCTTT; cdr3_aa: CASKHNQGGTNTEAFF
j_call: TRBJ2-3; v_call: TRBV7-7; clone_size: .; d_call: .; cdr3_nt: TGTGCTAGCAGCTTAGGAAACTACCCTAGCACAGATACGCAGTATTTT; cdr3_aa: CASSLGNYPSTDTQYF
j_call: TRBJ2-3; v_call: TRBV10-3; clone_size: few; d_call: TRBD2; cdr3_nt: TGTGCCATCAGTGAGCCCGGACTAGCCGGAGATACGCAGTATTTT; cdr3_aa: CAISEPGLAGDTQYF
j_call: TRBJ1-5; v_call: TRBV12-3/TRBV12-4; clone_size: .; d_call: .; cdr3_nt: TGTGCCAGCAGTTTATCAGGGCGGAACAATCAGCCCCAGCATTTT; cdr3_aa: CASSLSGRNNQPQHF
j_call: TRBJ1-2; v_call: TRBV12-3/TRBV12-4; clone_size: few; d_call: .; cdr3_nt: TGTGCCAGCAGTTCCCTGCTCCAGGGGCACTATGGCTACACCTTC; cdr3_aa: CASSSLLQGHYGYTF
j_call: TRBJ1-4; v_call: TRBV6-5; clone_size: .; d_call: TRBD1; cdr3_nt: TGTGCCAGCAGTTACTCAGGACAGGGCTTCTCCGGTGAAAAACTGTTTTTT; cdr3_aa: CASSYSGQGFSGEKLFF
j_call: TRBJ1-1; v_call: TRBV10-3; clone_size: few; d_call: .; cdr3_nt: TGTGCCATTGGAAGAGGACGGGGGGGGGAGACTGAAGCTTTCTTT; cdr3_aa: CAIGRGRGGETEAFF
j_call: TRBJ1-1; v_call: TRBV5-1; clone_size: .; d_call: TRBD1; cdr3_nt: TGCGCCAGCAGCTTACAGGGGATTTCCGGCACTGAAGCTTTCTTT; cdr3_aa: CASSLQGISGTEAFF
j_call: TRBJ1-5; v_call: TRBV4-1; clone_size: few; d_call: .; cdr3_nt: TGCGCCAGCAGCACAGAGTACAATAGCAATCAGCCCCAGCATTTT; cdr3_aa: CASSTEYNSNQPQHF
j_call: TRBJ2-7; v_call: TRBV6-1; clone_size: .; d_call: .; cdr3_nt: TGTGCCAGCAAGCGAGGCATCTCCTACGAGCAGTACTTC; cdr3_aa: CASKRGISYEQYF
j_call: TRBJ1-5; v_call: TRBV2; clone_size: few; d_call: .; cdr3_nt: TGTGCCAGCAATTTAGACGGCTATAGCAATCAGCCCCAGCATTTT; cdr3_aa: CASNLDGYSNQPQHF
j_call: TRBJ1-1; v_call: TRBV20-1; clone_size: few; d_call: .; cdr3_nt: TGCAGTGCCTCCACAGGACACCCCGACCGTGAAGCTTTCTTT; cdr3_aa: CSASTGHPDREAFF
j_call: TRBJ2-3; v_call: TRBV10-1; clone_size: few; d_call: .; cdr3_nt: TGCGCCAGCTTCTTGAGAAGAAGTACAGATACGCAGTATTTT; cdr3_aa: CASFLRRSTDTQYF
j_call: TRBJ2-5; v_call: TRBV6-1; clone_size: .; d_call: .; cdr3_nt: TGTGCCAGCAGTGATTTTGGGAGGGAGACCCAGTACTTC; cdr3_aa: CASSDFGRETQYF
j_call: TRBJ1-2; v_call: TRBV19; clone_size: few; d_call: .; cdr3_nt: TGTGCCAGTAGTCCCGGGTCCTATGGCTACACCTTC; cdr3_aa: CASSPGSYGYTF
j_call: TRBJ2-3; v_call: TRBV7-8; clone_size: few; d_call: .; cdr3_nt: TGTGCCAGCAGCTTAAGTTGGGCAGGCGCCACAGATACGCAGTATTTT; cdr3_aa: CASSLSWAGATDTQYF
j_call: TRBJ1-5; v_call: TRBV5-6; clone_size: .; d_call: .; cdr3_nt: TGTGCCAGCAGCTTGGGGCTTACAAGCAATCAGCCCCAGCATTTT; cdr3_aa: CASSLGLTSNQPQHF